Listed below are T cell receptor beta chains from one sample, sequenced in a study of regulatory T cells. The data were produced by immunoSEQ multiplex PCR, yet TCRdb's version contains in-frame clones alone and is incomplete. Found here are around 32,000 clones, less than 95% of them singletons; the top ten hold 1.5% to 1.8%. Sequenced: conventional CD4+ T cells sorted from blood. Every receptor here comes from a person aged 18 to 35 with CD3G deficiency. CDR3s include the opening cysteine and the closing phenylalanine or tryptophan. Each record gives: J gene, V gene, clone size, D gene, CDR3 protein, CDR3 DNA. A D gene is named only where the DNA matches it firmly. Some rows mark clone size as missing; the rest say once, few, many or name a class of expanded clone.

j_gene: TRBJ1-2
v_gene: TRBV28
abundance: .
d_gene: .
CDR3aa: CASSLRHFNYGYTF
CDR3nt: TGTGCCAGCAGTTTAAGACATTTTAACTATGGCTACACCTTC

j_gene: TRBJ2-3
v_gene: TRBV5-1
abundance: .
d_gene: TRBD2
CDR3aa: CASSPGLAGARDTQYF
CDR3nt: TGCGCCAGCAGCCCTGGACTAGCGGGAGCTCGGGATACGCAGTATTTT

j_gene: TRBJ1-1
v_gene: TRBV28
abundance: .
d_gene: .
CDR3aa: CASSSGTRTFF
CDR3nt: TGTGCCAGCAGTTCCGGGACTAGGACTTTCTTT

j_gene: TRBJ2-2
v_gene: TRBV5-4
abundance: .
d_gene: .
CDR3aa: CASSLLNVGVNTGELFF
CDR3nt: TGTGCCAGCAGCCTCCTAAACGTGGGGGTGAACACCGGGGAGCTGTTTTTT

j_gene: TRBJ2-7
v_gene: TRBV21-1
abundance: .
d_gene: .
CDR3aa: CASSNGQGARNEQYF
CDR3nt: TGTGCCAGCAGCAACGGACAGGGGGCAAGAAACGAGCAGTACTTC

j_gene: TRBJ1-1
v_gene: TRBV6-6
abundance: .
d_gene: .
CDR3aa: CASSYSVAEEAFF
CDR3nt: TGTGCCAGCAGTTACTCGGTGGCAGAAGAAGCTTTCTTT

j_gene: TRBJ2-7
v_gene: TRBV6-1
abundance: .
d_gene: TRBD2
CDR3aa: CASRGLAGANLYF
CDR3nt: TGTGCCAGTCGAGGACTAGCGGGAGCTAACCTTTACTTC

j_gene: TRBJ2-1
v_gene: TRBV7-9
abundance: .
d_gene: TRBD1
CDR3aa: CASSLGGGGNEQFF
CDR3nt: TGTGCCAGCAGCTTAGGAGGGGGCGGGAATGAGCAGTTCTTC

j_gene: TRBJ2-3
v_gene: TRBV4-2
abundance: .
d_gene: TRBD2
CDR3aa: CASSQEVAGGPDTQYF
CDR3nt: TGTGCCAGCAGCCAAGAGGTAGCGGGGGGGCCCGATACGCAGTATTTT

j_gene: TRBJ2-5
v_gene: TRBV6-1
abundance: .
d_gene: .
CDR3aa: CASSAPYGAGSKGETQYF
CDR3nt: TGTGCCAGCAGTGCCCCTTACGGGGCAGGATCCAAGGGAGAGACCCAGTACTTC

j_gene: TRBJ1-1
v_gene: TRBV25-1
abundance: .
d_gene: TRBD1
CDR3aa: CASSELGRQGNTEAFF
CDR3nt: TGTGCCAGCAGTGAATTGGGCAGACAGGGTAACACTGAAGCTTTCTTT

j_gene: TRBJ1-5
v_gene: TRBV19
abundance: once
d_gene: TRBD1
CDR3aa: CASSVRDRGGGNQPQHF
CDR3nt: TGTGCCAGTAGTGTCCGGGACAGGGGAGGAGGCAATCAGCCCCAGCATTTT

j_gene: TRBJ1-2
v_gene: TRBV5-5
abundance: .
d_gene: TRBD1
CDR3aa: CASSSGTGNGYTF
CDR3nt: TGTGCCAGCAGTTCCGGGACAGGGAATGGCTACACCTTC

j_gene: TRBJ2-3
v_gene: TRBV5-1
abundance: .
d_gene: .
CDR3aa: CASSLAGGGATDTQYF
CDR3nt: TGCGCCAGCAGCTTGGCCGGGGGCGGAGCGACAGATACGCAGTATTTT

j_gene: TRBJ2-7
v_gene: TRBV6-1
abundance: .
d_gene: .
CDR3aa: CASSDPRVHEQYF
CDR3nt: TGTGCCAGCAGTGACCCCAGGGTCCACGAGCAGTACTTC

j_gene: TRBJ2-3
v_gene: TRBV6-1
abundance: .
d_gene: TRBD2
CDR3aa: CASSVGRAADTQYF
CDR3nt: TGTGCCAGCAGTGTCGGGAGGGCCGCAGATACGCAGTATTTT

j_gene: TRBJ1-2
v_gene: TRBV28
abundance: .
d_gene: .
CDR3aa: CASSLAGDGYTF
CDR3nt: TGTGCCAGCAGTTTAGCAGGAGATGGCTACACCTTC

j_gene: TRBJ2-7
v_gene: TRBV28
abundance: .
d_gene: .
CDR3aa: CASSLGGTPTYEQYF
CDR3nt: TGTGCCAGCAGTTTAGGGGGGACTCCGACCTACGAGCAGTACTTC

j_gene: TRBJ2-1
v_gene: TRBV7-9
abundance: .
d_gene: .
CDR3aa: CASSLVGGSYNEQFF
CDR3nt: TGTGCCAGCAGCTTGGTAGGGGGTTCCTACAATGAGCAGTTCTTC

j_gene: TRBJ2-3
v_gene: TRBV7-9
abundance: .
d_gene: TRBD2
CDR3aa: CASSLAGRGEKDTQYF
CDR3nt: TGTGCCAGCAGCTTGGCCGGGAGGGGTGAGAAAGATACGCAGTATTTT

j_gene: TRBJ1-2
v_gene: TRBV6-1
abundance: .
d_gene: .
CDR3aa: CASTRGDPYGYTF
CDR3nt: TGTGCCAGCACGCGGGGGGATCCCTATGGCTACACCTTC

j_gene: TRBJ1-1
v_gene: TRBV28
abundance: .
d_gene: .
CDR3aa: CASSRGVRGWGLDTEAFF
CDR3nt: TGTGCCAGCAGCCGAGGGGTAAGGGGTTGGGGTTTGGACACTGAAGCTTTCTTT

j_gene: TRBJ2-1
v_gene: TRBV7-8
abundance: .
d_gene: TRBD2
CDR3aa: CASSLTSGSGSNEQFF
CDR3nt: TGTGCCAGCAGCTTAACTAGCGGGAGTGGTAGCAATGAGCAGTTCTTC

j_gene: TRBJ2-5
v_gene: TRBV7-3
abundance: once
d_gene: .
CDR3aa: CASSSQQETQYF
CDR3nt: TGTGCCAGCAGCTCCCAGCAAGAGACCCAGTACTTC

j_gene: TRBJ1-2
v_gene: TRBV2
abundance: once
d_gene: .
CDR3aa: CASSGVRSYGYTF
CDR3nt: TGTGCCAGCAGTGGGGTACGGAGCTATGGCTACACCTTC

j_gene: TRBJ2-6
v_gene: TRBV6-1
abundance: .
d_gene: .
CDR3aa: CASSAGTGANVLTF
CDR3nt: TGTGCCAGCAGTGCGGGGACTGGGGCCAACGTCCTGACTTTC

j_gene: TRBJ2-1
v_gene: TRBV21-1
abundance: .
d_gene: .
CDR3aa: CASSQRPSYNEQFF
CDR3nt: TGTGCCAGCAGTCAGCGGCCCTCCTACAATGAGCAGTTCTTC

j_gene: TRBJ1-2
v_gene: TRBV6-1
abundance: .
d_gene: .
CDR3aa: CASSEGQTPWSGYTF
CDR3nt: TGTGCCAGCAGTGAAGGCCAGACCCCTTGGTCGGGCTACACCTTC

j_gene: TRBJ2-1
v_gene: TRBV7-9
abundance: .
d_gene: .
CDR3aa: CASSSSGTHNEQFF
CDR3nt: TGTGCCAGCAGCTCCTCCGGGACCCACAATGAGCAGTTCTTC

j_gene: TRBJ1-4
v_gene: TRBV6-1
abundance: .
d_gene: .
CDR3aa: CASSEGDYREKLFF
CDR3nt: TGTGCCAGCAGTGAAGGCGACTATCGGGAAAAACTGTTTTTT

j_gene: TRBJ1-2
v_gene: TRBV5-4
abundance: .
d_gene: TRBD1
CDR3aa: CASSTRDRTNYGYTF
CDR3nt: TGTGCCAGCAGCACCCGGGACAGGACTAACTATGGCTACACCTTC

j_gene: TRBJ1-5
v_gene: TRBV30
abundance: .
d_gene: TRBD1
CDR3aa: CAWSADRGRNQPQHF
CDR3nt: TGTGCCTGGAGTGCGGACAGGGGGCGTAATCAGCCCCAGCATTTT

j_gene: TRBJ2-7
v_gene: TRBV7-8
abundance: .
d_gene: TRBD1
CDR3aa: CASSLRQGTYEQYF
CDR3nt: TGTGCCAGCAGCTTAAGACAGGGTACCTACGAGCAGTACTTC

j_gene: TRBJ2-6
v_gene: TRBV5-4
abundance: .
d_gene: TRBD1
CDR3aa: CASSYSTGQRSGANVLTF
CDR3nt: TGTGCCAGCAGCTACTCCACGGGACAGCGATCTGGGGCCAACGTCCTGACTTTC

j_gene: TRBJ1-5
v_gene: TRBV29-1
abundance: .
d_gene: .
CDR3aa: CSVAGHQPQHF
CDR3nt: TGCAGCGTTGCAGGGCATCAGCCCCAGCATTTT

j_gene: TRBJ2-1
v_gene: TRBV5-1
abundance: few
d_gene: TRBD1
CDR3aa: CASSLEGQGYNEQFF
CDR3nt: TGCGCCAGCAGCTTGGAGGGACAGGGCTACAATGAGCAGTTCTTC

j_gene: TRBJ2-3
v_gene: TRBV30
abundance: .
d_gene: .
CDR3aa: CAWSVRPAGDTQYF
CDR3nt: TGTGCCTGGAGTGTCCGACCCGCGGGGGATACGCAGTATTTT

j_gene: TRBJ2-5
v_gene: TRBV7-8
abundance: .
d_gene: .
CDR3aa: CASSTRLQETQYF
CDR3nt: TGTGCCAGCAGCACTCGGCTCCAAGAGACCCAGTACTTC

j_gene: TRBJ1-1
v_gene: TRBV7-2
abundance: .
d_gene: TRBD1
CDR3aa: CASSSYRGEAFF
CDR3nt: TGTGCCAGCAGCTCTTACAGGGGGGAAGCTTTCTTT

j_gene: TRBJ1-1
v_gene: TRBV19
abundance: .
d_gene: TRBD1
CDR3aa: CASSIGEGARTEAFF
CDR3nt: TGTGCCAGTAGTATAGGGGAGGGGGCTAGGACTGAAGCTTTCTTT

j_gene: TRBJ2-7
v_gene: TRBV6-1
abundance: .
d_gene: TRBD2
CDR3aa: CASGLAASYEQYF
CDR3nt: TGTGCCAGTGGACTAGCGGCCTCCTACGAGCAGTACTTC

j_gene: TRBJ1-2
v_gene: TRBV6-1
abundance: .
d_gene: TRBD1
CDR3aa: CASSARGGRLNGYTF
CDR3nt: TGTGCCAGCAGTGCCAGGGGGGGGAGGCTAAATGGCTACACCTTC